Following are 24 T cell receptor beta chains from one sample sequenced in a study of shared clonotypes between healthy human individuals (dated by TCRdb to 2019 to 2021). Library preparation was by the immunoSEQ multiplex PCR assay. TCRdb retrieved this table from immuneACCESS and kept in-frame rearrangements only. Not all clones are present; in checked studies, unresolved V genes account for under half, and no reason is known for the remainder. The sample table shows 1,400,000 or so clones, and 98% to 99% are seen once. The top ten clonotypes cover 0.36% of the sample. The sample taken for sequencing was naive CD4+ T cells sorted from blood. What the cell subset or site label conveys for this sample: CD45RA+ positively selected. These receptor sequences come from a man aged 25-45 years in good health.

V is TRBV9 and J is TRBJ2-1, with 8 bases identical to TRBD2. CDR3 length: 17 residues. The V segment lost 0 bases and the J segment 9 bases; nucleotides outside the gene matches: 14. Germline V gene lookup returns CDR1 SGDLS and CDR2 YYNGEE. CDR3 DNA sequence: TGTGCCAGCAGCGTAGCGGAGGGCGGGAGGTTGACTAGTGAGCAGTTCTTC. Its translation: CASSVAEGGRLTSEQFF. Complete variable domain (other parts from reference TRBV9 and TRBJ2-1): DSGVTQTPKHLITATGQRVTLRCSPRSGDLSVYWYQQSLDQGLQFLIQYYNGEERAKGNILERFSAQQFPDLHSELNLSSLELGDSALYFCASSVAEGGRLTSEQFFGPGTRLTVL.

The J gene is TRBJ1-2, the V gene TRBV19, with D perhaps TRBD1 (6 bases). Germline V gives CDR1 LNHDA, CDR2 SQIVND (reference sequence). Trimming took off 3 bases at V and 8 bases at J, with 13 bases between the two ends. The CDR3 has 13 residues. In DNA form, the CDR3 reads TGTGCCAGTAGTATTCGACCGGGACAAGGCTACACCTTC. Its translation: CASSIRPGQGYTF.

The chain uses TRBV5-4 and TRBJ2-1; D is perhaps TRBD1 (6 bases). Per germline, CDR1 SGHNT and CDR2 YYREEE (reference sequence). The CDR3 consists of 16 residues. V shed 4 bases and J shed 8 bases, with 22 bases lying between them. CDR3 loop: CASSPAGARFSDEQFF. CDR3 nucleotides: TGTGCCAGCAGCCCCGCAGGGGCTCGCTTTTCCGATGAGCAGTTCTTC. The full variable domain, rest sourced from reference TRBV5-4 and TRBJ2-1, is ETGVTQSPTHLIKTRGQQVTLRCSSQSGHNTVSWYQQALGQGPQFIFQYYREEENGRGNFPPRFSGLQFPNYSSELNVNALELDDSALYLCASSPAGARFSDEQFFGPGTRLTVL.

The chain joins TRBV28 to TRBJ2-1, with TRBD1 identical over 9 bases. The V gene's germline CDR1 is MDHEN and CDR2 SYDVKM. The J segment lost 8 bases and the V segment lost 10 bases, leaving 12 bases of the junction unmatched. The CDR3 runs to 14 residues. This CDR3 is CATSVRQGVYEQFF. In DNA, the CDR3 is TGTGCCACCTCGGTGAGACAGGGGGTCTATGAGCAGTTCTTC.

This chain uses TRBV30 with TRBJ1-5, with 7 bases lining up with TRBD1. The CDR3 is 13 residues long. V lost 1 base and J lost 5; bases outside the gene matches: 2. From germline, CDR1 is GTSNPN and CDR2 SVGIG (reference sequence). Here the CDR3 DNA reads TGTGCCTGGAGTGGACAGGGTTATCAGCCCCAGCATTTT. Residues: CAWSGQGYQPQHF.

The J gene is TRBJ2-2, the V gene TRBV7-2; TRBD2 is a possible D gene (6 bases). Per the germline V gene, CDR1 is SGHTA and CDR2 is FQGNSA. The length of the CDR3 is 15 residues. Trimming took 3 bases from V and 7 from J, leaving 15 bases between them. CDR3 amino acids: CASSLRTNPNGELFF. CDR3 bases: TGTGCCAGCAGCTTGCGGACTAACCCGAACGGGGAGCTGTTTTTT. Using reference TRBV7-2 and TRBJ2-2 for the parts outside the CDR3, the full variable domain is GAGVSQSPSNKVTEKGKDVELRCDPISGHTALYWYRQSLGQGLEFLIYFQGNSAPDKSGLPSDRFSAERTGGSVSTLTIQRTQQEDSAVYLCASSLRTNPNGELFFGEGSRLTVL.

Here the CDR3 reads CASSSRTSTDTQYF. CDR3 in DNA: TGTGCCAGCAGCTCTCGGACTAGCACAGATACGCAGTATTTT. The V gene is TRBV7-3, the J gene TRBJ2-3; tentatively, D is TRBD2 (5 bases). CDR3 length equals 14 residues. Germline CDR1 and CDR2: SGHTA and FQGTGA. Trimming removed 4 bases at V and 0 bases at J, with 8 bases between.

The chain couples TRBV29-1 to TRBJ2-7; perhaps TRBD1 as D (6 bases). The CDR3 has 12 amino acids. Germline CDR1 and CDR2: SQVTM and ANQGSEA. V lost 2 bases to trimming and J lost 7 bases, with 12 bases between them. The CDR3 region is CSVERAGDEQYF. Written as DNA, the CDR3 is TGCAGCGTTGAACGGGCAGGGGATGAGCAGTACTTC.

The chain employs TRBV10-3 and TRBJ2-1; TRBD1 matches at 10 bases. CDR3 length: 18 residues. The junction had 15 bases not matched to a gene; V was cut back by 6 bases and J by 4 bases. Germline V gene lookup returns CDR1 ENHRY and CDR2 SYGVKD. In DNA form, the CDR3 reads TGTGCCATCAGGGTCGGGACAGGGGTCCCTAGCGGTTACAATGAGCAGTTCTTC. Protein: CAIRVGTGVPSGYNEQFF.

V gene TRBV28 combines with J gene TRBJ1-4; D gene uncertain. Germline assignment: CDR1 MDHEN and CDR2 SYDVKM. The CDR3 runs 15 residues. V lost 4 bases, J lost 7 bases, and 16 bases lay in between. This CDR3 is CASSYRPSGSEKLFF. The CDR3 region has the DNA TGTGCCAGCAGTTATCGGCCAAGTGGTAGTGAAAAACTGTTTTTT.

V is TRBV11-2 and J is TRBJ1-2; 8 bases align to TRBD1. CDR3 length equals 14 residues. Unmatched junction bases numbered 2, after V lost 1 base and J lost 4 bases. Germline CDR1 and CDR2: SGHAT and FQNNGV. The CDR3 DNA is TGTGCCAGCAGCTTAGGCGACAGGGGCTATGGCTACACCTTC. This sequence encodes CASSLGDRGYGYTF. The variable domain in full, completed from reference TRBV11-2 and TRBJ1-2, reads EAGVAQSPRYKIIEKRQSVAFWCNPISGHATLYWYQQILGQGPKLLIQFQNNGVVDDSQLPKDRFSAERLKGVDSTLKIQPAKLEDSAVYLCASSLGDRGYGYTFGSGTRLTVV.

The CDR3 here is CASSQPSPLNTEAFF. CDR3 DNA sequence: TGCGCCAGCAGTCAACCCTCCCCCTTGAACACTGAAGCTTTCTTT. V is TRBV23-1 and J is TRBJ1-1; D gene ambiguous. TRBV23-1 is filed as an ORF, its function uncertain. The germline V and J ends were trimmed by 2 bases and 0 bases, with 10 bases remaining between them. The CDR3 spans 15 residues.

V usage is TRBV2 and J usage is TRBJ2-3, with D uncertain. This CDR3 region has 12 residues. Germline V lookup: CDR1 SNHLY, CDR2 FYNNEI. The V gene lost 6 bases and the J gene lost 2 bases, with 6 bases spanning the gap. The CDR3, as DNA: TGTGCCAGCAGAACCTTCACAGATACGCAGTATTTT. It specifies CASRTFTDTQYF. The whole variable domain, remainder taken from reference TRBV2 and TRBJ2-3, is EPEVTQTPSHQVTQMGQEVILRCVPISNHLYFYWYRQILGQKVEFLVSFYNNEISEKSEIFDDQFSVERPDGSNFTLKIRSTKLEDSAMYFCASRTFTDTQYFGPGTRLTVL.

The rearrangement uses TRBV10-1 and TRBJ2-7; tentative D call: TRBD2 (6 bases). CDR1 and CDR2 (germline): WNHNN, SYGVQD (reference sequence). The CDR3 spans 15 residues. Trimming pared 0 bases from V and 2 bases from J, leaving 11 bases between. This CDR3 is CASSESGGGPYEQYF. CDR3 in DNA: TGCGCCAGCAGTGAGTCGGGGGGAGGCCCCTACGAGCAGTACTTC.

This clone has only one observation. This chain uses TRBV11-2 with TRBJ2-7; 10 positions agree with TRBD2. Losses at the gene ends were 4 bases for V and 3 bases for J; bases not matched to a gene: 6. The CDR3 totals 15 residues. Germline V CDR1 and CDR2: SGHAT, FQNNGV. This chain's CDR3 is CASSSLAGANYEQYF. CDR3 DNA: TGTGCCAGCAGCTCCCTAGCGGGAGCCAACTACGAGCAGTACTTC. Looking up the rest from reference TRBV11-2 and TRBJ2-7 gives the full variable domain: EAGVAQSPRYKIIEKRQSVAFWCNPISGHATLYWYQQILGQGPKLLIQFQNNGVVDDSQLPKDRFSAERLKGVDSTLKIQPAKLEDSAVYLCASSSLAGANYEQYFGPGTRLTVT.

Points on this clone: One junction end does not reproduce the germline sequence, and a read error may be involved. The chain employs TRBV7-3 and TRBJ2-2; 7 bases are a match to TRBD1. The germline CDR1 and CDR2 sequences are SGHTA and FQGTGA. The CDR3 totals 17 residues. CDR3 in DNA: TGCGCCAGCAGCTTAAGGGACAGACGCGCGAACACCGGGGAGCTGTTTTTT. It yields the protein CASSLRDRRANTGELFF.

The CDR3 DNA reads as TGTGCCAGCAGTGTTGTAGCGGGAGACACAGATACGCAGTATTTT. Amino acids: CASSVVAGDTDTQYF. The gene calls are TRBV2 and TRBJ2-3, with TRBD2 matching over 9 bases. V was pared by 4 bases and J by 2 bases, with 4 bases of the junction left unmatched. From germline, CDR1 is SNHLY and CDR2 FYNNEI. There are 15 residues in the CDR3.

The J gene is TRBJ2-5, the V gene TRBV25-1; 9 positions agree with TRBD1. This CDR3 is 15 amino acids long. Germline CDR1 reads MGHDK; CDR2 reads SYGVNS. With 1 base clipped from V and 3 bases from J, the junction kept 3 bases outside the gene matches. For the CDR3, the DNA is TGTGCCAGCAGTGAATCCGGACAGGGGAAAGAGACCCAGTACTTC. This translates into CASSESGQGKETQYF.

This chain joins TRBV19 and TRBJ2-3; 16 bases are a match to TRBD2. The CDR3 spans 15 residues. Germline V gene data show CDR1 as LNHDA and CDR2 as SQIVND (reference sequence). The V gene end was trimmed by 4 bases and the J gene end by 10 bases; junction bases not matched to a gene: 5. CDR3 coding DNA: TGTGCCAGTAGTACCGGGACTAGCGGGGGGGAGGCGCAGTATTTT. It specifies CASSTGTSGGEAQYF.

The chain couples TRBV6-4 to TRBJ2-3; 7 positions agree with TRBD1. Trimming removed 3 bases from V and 5 bases from J; junction bases left unmatched: 5. CDR1 is MRHNA, CDR2 SNTAGT, per germline. The CDR3 is made up of 14 amino acids. In DNA form, the CDR3 reads TGTGCCAGCAGTGAAGAGGGGGCATTAGATACGCAGTATTTT. Its protein is CASSEEGALDTQYF.

This clone has a single count. This chain joins TRBV30 and TRBJ2-1; weak D call: TRBD2 (5 bases). The CDR3 runs to 15 residues. Trimming cost V 0 bases and J 4 bases, with 13 bases left between them. Looked up from germline, CDR1 is GTSNPN and CDR2 is SVGIG (reference sequence). CDR3: CAWSVLGEEYNEQFF. In DNA, the CDR3 is TGTGCCTGGAGTGTACTAGGTGAAGAATACAATGAGCAGTTCTTC. Combining the CDR3 with reference TRBV30 and TRBJ2-1 gives the whole variable domain SQTIHQWPATLVQPVGSPLSLECTVEGTSNPNLYWYRQAAGRGLQLLFYSVGIGQISSEVPQNLSASRPQDRQFILSSKKLLLSDSGFYLCAWSVLGEEYNEQFFGPGTRLTVL.

The rearrangement joins TRBV6-5 to TRBJ1-5; D gene ambiguous. With 8 bases removed from V and 5 bases from J, the gap between germline ends came to 7 bases. Germline CDR1 is MNHEY and CDR2 is SVGAGI. The CDR3 has 11 amino acids. The CDR3 sequence: CASGADQPQHF. As DNA, the CDR3 is TGTGCCAGCGGTGCCGATCAGCCCCAGCATTTT.

This rearrangement joins TRBV10-3 to TRBJ2-7; the match to TRBD1 covers 9 bases. The J segment lost 4 bases and the V segment lost 4 bases, leaving 8 bases of the junction unmatched. The germline CDR1 and CDR2 sequences are ENHRY and SYGVKD. The CDR3 runs to 15 residues. The CDR3 here is CAISVTDRGRYEQYF. CDR3 coding DNA: TGTGCCATCAGTGTTACGGACAGGGGAAGGTACGAGCAGTACTTC.

The chain carries TRBV18 and TRBJ2-3; D remains unclear. Germline V lookup: CDR1 KGHSH, CDR2 LQKENI. Trimming stripped 7 bases from V and 3 bases from J, with 11 bases between. This CDR3 comprises 13 residues. The CDR3 DNA reads TGTGCCAGCTTCACCACCGCTACAGATACGCAGTATTTT. Protein sequence: CASFTTATDTQYF.